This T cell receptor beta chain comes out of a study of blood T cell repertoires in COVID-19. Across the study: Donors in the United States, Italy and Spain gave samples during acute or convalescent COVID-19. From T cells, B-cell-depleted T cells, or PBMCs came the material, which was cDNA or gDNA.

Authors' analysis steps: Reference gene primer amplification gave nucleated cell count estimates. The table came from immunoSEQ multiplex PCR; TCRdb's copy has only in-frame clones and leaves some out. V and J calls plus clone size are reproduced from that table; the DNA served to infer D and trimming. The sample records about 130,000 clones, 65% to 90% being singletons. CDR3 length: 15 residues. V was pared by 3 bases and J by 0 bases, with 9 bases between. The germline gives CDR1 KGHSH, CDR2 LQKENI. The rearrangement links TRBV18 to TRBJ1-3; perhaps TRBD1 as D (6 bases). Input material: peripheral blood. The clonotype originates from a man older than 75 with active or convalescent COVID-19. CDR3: CASSPGTYSGNTIYF. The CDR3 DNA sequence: TGTGCCAGCTCACCCGGGACATACTCTGGAAACACCATATATTTT.